This T cell receptor beta chain originates from a study of blood T cell repertoires in COVID-19. Germline assignment: CDR1 SGHRS and CDR2 YFSETQ. This CDR3 spans 13 amino acids. V gave up 4 bases and J gave up 7 bases, with 11 bases separating them. In the authors' workflow: Amplification of reference gene primers was used by the study to estimate nucleated cell counts. The data were produced by immunoSEQ multiplex PCR, yet TCRdb's version contains in-frame clones alone and is incomplete. That table gives V, J and clone size, and the DNA gave D and trimming. There are fewer than 250,000 clones in the sample; approximately 90% occur only once, and under 5% lies in the top ten.

This clonotype was sampled from a human donor in a cohort sampled during active COVID-19. This chain links TRBV5-1 with TRBJ1-4, with D tentatively TRBD1 (6 bases). The specimen was peripheral blood. The CDR3 DNA is TGCGCCAGCAGCCCCGGACAGAGTGAAAAACTGTTTTTT. Its protein product is CASSPGQSEKLFF.